The clone carrying this T cell receptor beta chain was recorded many times. The antigen is not known. Unique molecular identifiers (one per individual cDNA molecule) were attached. TCRdb re-derived calls from the 5' RACE reads in MiXCR, one entry per CDR3 protein. The sample yields some 23,000 distinct CDR3 sequences, roughly 5% seen once. The CDR3 consists of 15 residues. Germline loops: CDR1 SGHTA, CDR2 FQGNSA. The ends lost 8 bases at V and 8 bases at J; junction bases unmatched: 14. The data were taken from a study of early T cells in non-severe SARS-CoV-2 infection. Study-wide context: Chains were unpaired, as sequencing was done on bulk RNA from unsorted whole blood. Findings of the study overall: Matching with VDJdb favored anti-spike CD8 responses (missing private and CD4 specificities).

The chain employs TRBV7-2 and TRBJ2-1; the match to TRBD1 covers 8 bases. The source of this sequence is an adult who was a healthcare worker with PCR-confirmed SARS-CoV-2 infection or an uninfected control (not recorded which). The sequencing sample was made of whole blood. The chain's CDR3 is CASGPPRGLGDEQFF. The DNA for the CDR3 is TGTGCCAGCGGCCCCCCCAGGGGGCTGGGGGATGAGCAGTTCTTC.